This is a list of T cell receptor beta chains from one sample in a study of blood T cell repertoires in COVID-19. Sequencing was performed with immunoSEQ multiplex PCR; in TCRdb, only in-frame clones are kept and a portion is missing. The data show under 350,000 clones, with about nine tenths seen just once and 2% to 3% held by the top ten. Sequencing was done on a sample of PBMCs or T cells enriched from blood (not recorded which). The source of these receptors is a man aged 60 to 75 who had recovered from COVID-19. Each CDR3 is given with its conserved first and last residue. The D gene is left open where the match is weak. Part of the rows lack a size; the others show once, few, many or a class for expanded clones.

V	D	J	size	CDR3	DNA
TRBV2	-	TRBJ2-3	-	CASSRGQMDTQYF	TGTGCCAGCAGTCGCGGGCAGATGGATACGCAGTATTTT
TRBV10-2	-	TRBJ1-6	-	CASSEEQGLAHFHF	TGCGCCAGCAGTGAAGAACAGGGTCTTGCCCATTTCCACTTT
TRBV3-1/TRBV3-2	-	TRBJ1-1	-	CASSRDDRQGAEAFF	TGTGCCAGCAGCCGAGACGATCGTCAGGGTGCTGAAGCTTTCTTT
TRBV7-2	-	TRBJ1-1	once	CASSLSGGVDTEAFF	TGTGCCAGCAGCTTAAGCGGTGGGGTAGACACTGAAGCTTTCTTT
TRBV18	-	TRBJ2-3	-	CASSPPNRASTDTQYF	TGTGCCAGCTCACCACCGAACAGGGCCAGCACAGATACGCAGTATTTT
TRBV28	-	TRBJ2-7	-	CASRRSQISYEQYF	TGTGCCAGCAGGAGGAGTCAAATCTCCTACGAGCAGTACTTC
TRBV3-1/TRBV3-2	-	TRBJ2-5	-	CASSQVSSRQTQYF	TGTGCCAGCAGCCAAGTATCTAGCCGACAGACCCAGTACTTC
TRBV19	-	TRBJ2-3	-	CASTARITDTQYF	TGTGCCAGTACGGCCAGGATCACAGATACGCAGTATTTT
TRBV5-4	TRBD1	TRBJ1-2	-	CASSSTGGYGYTF	TGTGCCAGCAGCTCGACAGGGGGATATGGCTACACCTTC
TRBV5-1	-	TRBJ2-2	-	CASSLDGTPNTGELFF	TGCGCCAGCAGCTTGGACGGGACTCCCAACACCGGGGAGCTGTTTTTT
TRBV7-6	TRBD2	TRBJ2-7	-	CASSPGLAGTRSYEQYF	TGTGCCAGCAGCCCGGGACTAGCGGGGACCCGATCCTACGAGCAGTACTTC
TRBV10-3	-	TRBJ2-1	-	CAVLESPYNEQFF	TGTGCCGTACTTGAATCCCCATACAATGAGCAGTTCTTC
TRBV7-9	-	TRBJ1-4	few	CASSIGQLQKLFF	TGTGCCAGCAGCATCGGACAGCTCCAAAAACTGTTTTTT
TRBV5-1	TRBD2	TRBJ2-1	-	CASRPGLAGGPREQFF	TGCGCCAGCAGACCTGGACTAGCGGGAGGGCCGAGGGAGCAGTTCTTC
TRBV30	-	TRBJ2-1	-	CAWSVLRREGEQFF	TGTGCCTGGAGTGTGCTCCGAAGAGAGGGTGAGCAGTTCTTC
TRBV27	TRBD2	TRBJ2-7	-	CASRAIAGVGEQYF	TGTGCCAGCAGGGCCATAGCGGGAGTTGGCGAGCAGTACTTC
TRBV27	-	TRBJ2-1	-	CASSLISNNNEQFF	TGTGCCAGCAGTTTAATATCCAACAACAATGAGCAGTTCTTC
TRBV5-1	-	TRBJ1-3	-	CASSLPGAEGNTIYF	TGCGCCAGCAGCTTGCCAGGTGCTGAAGGAAACACCATATATTTT
TRBV12-5	TRBD2	TRBJ2-5	once	CASGRLAGIGETQYF	TGTGCTAGTGGTAGACTAGCGGGAATCGGAGAGACCCAGTACTTC
TRBV6-2/TRBV6-3	-	TRBJ1-2	-	CASSPGQFSYGYTF	TGTGCCAGCAGCCCCGGACAGTTTTCCTATGGCTACACCTTC
TRBV2	-	TRBJ2-7	-	CASRQGSYEQYF	TGTGCCAGCAGGCAGGGCTCCTACGAGCAGTACTTC
TRBV6-5	-	TRBJ2-7	many	CASSYETYEQYF	TGTGCCAGCAGCTACGAGACCTACGAGCAGTACTTC
TRBV27	TRBD1	TRBJ1-2	-	CASSPTGLMGYGYTF	TGTGCCAGCAGCCCGACAGGGTTAATGGGTTATGGCTACACCTTC
TRBV19	TRBD1	TRBJ1-1	few	CASRMEQGRTEAFF	TGTGCCAGTAGGATGGAACAGGGGAGGACTGAAGCTTTCTTT
TRBV9	-	TRBJ2-7	-	CASSAYGPGSDEQYF	TGTGCCAGCAGCGCATACGGGCCGGGATCGGACGAGCAGTACTTC
TRBV23-1	TRBD1	TRBJ1-1	-	CASSHCRTGVNTEAFF	TGCGCCAGCAGTCACTGCAGGACAGGGGTTAACACTGAAGCTTTCTTT